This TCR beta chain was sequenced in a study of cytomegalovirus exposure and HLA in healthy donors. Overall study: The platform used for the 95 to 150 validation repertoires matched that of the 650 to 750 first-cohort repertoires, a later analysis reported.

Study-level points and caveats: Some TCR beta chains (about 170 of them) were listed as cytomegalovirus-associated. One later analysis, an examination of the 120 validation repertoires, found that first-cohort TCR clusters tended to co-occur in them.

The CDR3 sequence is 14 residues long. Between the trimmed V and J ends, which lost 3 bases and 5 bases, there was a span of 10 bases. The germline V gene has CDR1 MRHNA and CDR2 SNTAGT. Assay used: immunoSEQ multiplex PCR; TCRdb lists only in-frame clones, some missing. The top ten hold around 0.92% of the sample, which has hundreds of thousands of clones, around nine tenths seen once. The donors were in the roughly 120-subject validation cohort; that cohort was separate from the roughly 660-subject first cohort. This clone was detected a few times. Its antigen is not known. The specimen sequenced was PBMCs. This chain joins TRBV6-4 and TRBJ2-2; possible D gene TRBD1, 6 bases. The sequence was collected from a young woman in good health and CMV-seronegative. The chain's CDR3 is CASSDQGTTGELFF. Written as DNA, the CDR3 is TGTGCCAGCAGTGATCAGGGGACAACCGGGGAGCTGTTTTTT.